Listed below are T cell receptor beta chains from one sample, sequenced in a study of human T cells and chemical hapten exposure. MiXCR was run by TCRdb on the RACE reads, yielding one entry per CDR3 protein. This sample carries some 170,000 distinct CDR3 sequences, 20% to 25% of them seen once, and the ten largest clones take under 7.5%. The sample consisted of whole blood, taken in connection with sensitization to the hapten diphenylcyclopropenone (DPC). Receptors originate from a woman aged 45-65 years with alopecia areata. Some clones in this sample may be carry-over from other donors' samples. The CDR3 runs from the conserved cysteine through the conserved F or W. Each record gives: V gene, J gene, D gene, clone size, CDR3 DNA, CDR3 protein. D genes are given only for firm matches. Part of the rows lack a size; the others show once, few, many or a class for expanded clones.

V: TRBV29-1
J: TRBJ2-1
D: TRBD2
size: few
DNA: TGCAGCGTTGATGAACTAGCGGGAGGGAATGAGCAGTTCTTC
CDR3: CSVDELAGGNEQFF

V: TRBV5-1
J: TRBJ2-1
D: TRBD2
size: few
DNA: TGCGCCAGCAGCTGGGGGACTAGCGGGAACACAGGCAATGAGCAGTTCTTC
CDR3: CASSWGTSGNTGNEQFF

V: TRBV12-3/TRBV12-4
J: TRBJ1-3
D: .
size: once
DNA: TGTGCCAGCAGTTCGTATTCAGGGATCCCTGGAAACACCATATATTTT
CDR3: CASSSYSGIPGNTIYF

V: TRBV10-3
J: TRBJ1-2
D: .
size: .
DNA: TGTGCCATCAGTGGGTACAGGGATGGCTACACCTTC
CDR3: CAISGYRDGYTF

V: TRBV10-3
J: TRBJ2-7
D: TRBD2
size: .
DNA: TGTGCCATCAGTGCTCCACTTGCGGGAGGGATCTACGAGCAGTACTTC
CDR3: CAISAPLAGGIYEQYF

V: TRBV2
J: TRBJ1-1
D: .
size: few
DNA: TGTGCCAGCAGTGAAATGGGCATAGGGGTGGAGGAAGCTTTCTTT
CDR3: CASSEMGIGVEEAFF

V: TRBV12-3/TRBV12-4
J: TRBJ2-7
D: .
size: .
DNA: TGTGCCAGCAGTTTCGGTCTACTTTACGAGCAGTACTTC
CDR3: CASSFGLLYEQYF

V: TRBV29-1
J: TRBJ2-5
D: TRBD2
size: few
DNA: TGCAGCGTTGACGGACTAGCGGGAGGAGAGACCCAGTACTTC
CDR3: CSVDGLAGGETQYF

V: TRBV29-1
J: TRBJ2-1
D: TRBD2
size: .
DNA: TGCAGCGTTTTAGGCCTAGCGGGCAGAACAGCCCCCCCGCGGGAAGGGCAGTTCTTC
CDR3: CSVLGLAGRTAPPREGQFF

V: TRBV29-1
J: TRBJ2-2
D: .
size: .
DNA: TGCAGCGTTATTTTACGGTTGAGAACCGGGGAGCTGTTTTTT
CDR3: CSVILRLRTGELFF

V: TRBV4-2
J: TRBJ2-6
D: .
size: few
DNA: TGTGCCAGCAGCCAAGATCGTACCTCTGGGGCCAACGTCCTGACTTTC
CDR3: CASSQDRTSGANVLTF

V: TRBV12-5
J: TRBJ2-5
D: .
size: few
DNA: TGTGCTAGTGGTTTGGATCAAGAGACCCAGTACTTC
CDR3: CASGLDQETQYF

V: TRBV29-1
J: TRBJ1-2
D: TRBD1
size: .
DNA: TGCAGCGTGGCGGACAGGTATAAGGACTATGGCTACACCTTC
CDR3: CSVADRYKDYGYTF

V: TRBV29-1
J: TRBJ2-1
D: TRBD2
size: .
DNA: TGCAGCGTAAGCGGGGGAAAGCTCCACTACAATGAGCAGTTCTTC
CDR3: CSVSGGKLHYNEQFF

V: TRBV29-1
J: TRBJ2-7
D: TRBD1
size: few
DNA: TGCAGCGCAACAGGGGACCCTTACGAGCAGTACTTC
CDR3: CSATGDPYEQYF

V: TRBV7-9
J: TRBJ2-7
D: .
size: .
DNA: TGTGCCAGCAGCTCACTAACCGGGTTCGAGCAGTACTTC
CDR3: CASSSLTGFEQYF